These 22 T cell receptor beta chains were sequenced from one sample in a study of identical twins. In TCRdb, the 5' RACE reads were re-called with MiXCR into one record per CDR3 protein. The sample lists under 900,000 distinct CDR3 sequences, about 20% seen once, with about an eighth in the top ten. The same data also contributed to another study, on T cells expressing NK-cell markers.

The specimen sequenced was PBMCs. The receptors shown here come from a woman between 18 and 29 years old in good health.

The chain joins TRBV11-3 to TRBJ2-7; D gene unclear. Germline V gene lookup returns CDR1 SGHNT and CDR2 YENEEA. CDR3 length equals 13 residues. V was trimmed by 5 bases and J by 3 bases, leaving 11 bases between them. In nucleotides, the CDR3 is TGTGCCAGCAGCCACCAGCGCGACTACGAGCAGTACTTC. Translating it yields CASSHQRDYEQYF.

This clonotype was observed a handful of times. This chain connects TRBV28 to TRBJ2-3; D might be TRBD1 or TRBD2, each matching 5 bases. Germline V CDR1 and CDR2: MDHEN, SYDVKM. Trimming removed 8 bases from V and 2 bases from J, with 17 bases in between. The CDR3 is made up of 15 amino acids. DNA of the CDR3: TGTGCCAGCGTCCTCGGGACCCTCGCCACAGATACGCAGTATTTT. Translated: CASVLGTLATDTQYF.

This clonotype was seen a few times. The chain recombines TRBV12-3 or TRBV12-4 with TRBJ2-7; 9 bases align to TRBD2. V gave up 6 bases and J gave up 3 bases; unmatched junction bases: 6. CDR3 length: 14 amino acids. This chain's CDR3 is CASSPLAGYYEQYF. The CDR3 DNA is TGTGCCAGCAGCCCCCTAGCGGGATACTACGAGCAGTACTTC.

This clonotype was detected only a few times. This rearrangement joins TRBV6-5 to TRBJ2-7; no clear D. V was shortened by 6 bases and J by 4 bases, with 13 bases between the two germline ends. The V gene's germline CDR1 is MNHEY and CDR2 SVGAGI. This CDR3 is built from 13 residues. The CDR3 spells CASSYGGEYEQYF. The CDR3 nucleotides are TGTGCCAGCAGCTATGGCGGAGAGTACGAGCAGTACTTC.

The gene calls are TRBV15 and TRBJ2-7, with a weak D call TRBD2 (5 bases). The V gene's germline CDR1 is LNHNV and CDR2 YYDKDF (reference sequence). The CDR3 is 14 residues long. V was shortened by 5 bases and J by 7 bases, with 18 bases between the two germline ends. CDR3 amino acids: CATSGDPGYVEQYF. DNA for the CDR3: TGTGCCACCAGCGGCGACCCGGGGTATGTGGAGCAGTACTTC. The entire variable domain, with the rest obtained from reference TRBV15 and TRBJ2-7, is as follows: DAMVIQNPRYQVTQFGKPVTLSCSQTLNHNVMYWYQQKSSQAPKLLFHYYDKDFNNEADTPDNFQSRRPNTSFCFLDIRSPGLGDTAMYLCATSGDPGYVEQYFGPGTRLTVT.

The CDR3 loop is CASSQEAGLEQYF. CDR3 bases: TGCGCCAGCAGCCAAGAGGCAGGGTTGGAGCAGTACTTC. V gene TRBV4-3 combines with J gene TRBJ2-7; tentatively, D is TRBD1 (5 bases). Germline CDR1 and CDR2: LGHNA and YSLEER. This CDR3 has 13 amino acids. V lost 0 bases and J 7 bases, leaving 10 bases between the germline ends.

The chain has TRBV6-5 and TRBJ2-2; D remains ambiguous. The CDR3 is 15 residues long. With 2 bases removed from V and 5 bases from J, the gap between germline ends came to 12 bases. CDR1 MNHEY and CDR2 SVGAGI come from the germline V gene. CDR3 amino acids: CASSYLSPPTGELFF. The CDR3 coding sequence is TGTGCCAGCAGTTACCTCTCCCCCCCAACCGGGGAGCTGTTTTTT.

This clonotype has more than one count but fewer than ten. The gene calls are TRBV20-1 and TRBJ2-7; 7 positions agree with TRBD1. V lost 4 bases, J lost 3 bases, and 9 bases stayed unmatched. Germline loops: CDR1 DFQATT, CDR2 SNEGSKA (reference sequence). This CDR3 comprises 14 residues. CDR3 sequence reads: CSAKDRTLFYEQYF. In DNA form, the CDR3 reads TGCAGTGCTAAGGACAGGACATTATTCTACGAGCAGTACTTC.

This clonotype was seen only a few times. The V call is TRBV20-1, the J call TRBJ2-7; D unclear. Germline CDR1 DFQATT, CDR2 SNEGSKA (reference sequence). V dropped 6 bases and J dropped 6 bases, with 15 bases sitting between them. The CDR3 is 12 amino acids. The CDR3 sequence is CSAQTRVLEQYF. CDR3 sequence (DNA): TGCAGTGCCCAGACCCGGGTTCTCGAGCAGTACTTC.

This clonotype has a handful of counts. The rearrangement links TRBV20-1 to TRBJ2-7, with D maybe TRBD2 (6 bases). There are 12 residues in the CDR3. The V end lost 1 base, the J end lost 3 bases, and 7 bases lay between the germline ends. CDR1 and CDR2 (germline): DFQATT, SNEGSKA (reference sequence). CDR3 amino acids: CSARAGDYEQYF. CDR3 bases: TGCAGTGCTAGAGCGGGAGACTACGAGCAGTACTTC.

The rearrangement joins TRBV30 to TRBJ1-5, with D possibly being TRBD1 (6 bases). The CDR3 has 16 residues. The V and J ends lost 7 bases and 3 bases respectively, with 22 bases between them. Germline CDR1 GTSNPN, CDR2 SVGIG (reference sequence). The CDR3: CAFTRGAGAINQPQHF. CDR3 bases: TGTGCCTTCACCAGAGGGGCAGGGGCGATCAATCAGCCCCAGCATTTT.

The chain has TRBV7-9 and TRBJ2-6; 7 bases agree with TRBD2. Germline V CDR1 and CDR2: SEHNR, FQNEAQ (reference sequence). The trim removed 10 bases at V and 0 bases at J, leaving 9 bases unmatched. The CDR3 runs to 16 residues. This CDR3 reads CATLWTSRSGANVLTF. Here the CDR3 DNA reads TGTGCCACGTTATGGACTAGTCGCTCTGGGGCCAACGTCCTGACTTTC. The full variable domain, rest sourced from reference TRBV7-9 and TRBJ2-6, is DTGVSQNPRHKITKRGQNVTFRCDPISEHNRLYWYRQTLGQGPEFLTYFQNEAQLEKSRLLSDRFSAERPKGSFSTLEIQRTEQGDSAMYLCATLWTSRSGANVLTFGAGSRLTVL.

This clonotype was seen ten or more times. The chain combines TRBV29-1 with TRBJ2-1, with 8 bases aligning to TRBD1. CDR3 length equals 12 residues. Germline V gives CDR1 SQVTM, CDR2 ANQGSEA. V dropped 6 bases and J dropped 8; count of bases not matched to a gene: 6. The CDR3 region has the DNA TGCAGCGTCTCCGGACAGGGACATGAGCAGTTCTTC. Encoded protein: CSVSGQGHEQFF.

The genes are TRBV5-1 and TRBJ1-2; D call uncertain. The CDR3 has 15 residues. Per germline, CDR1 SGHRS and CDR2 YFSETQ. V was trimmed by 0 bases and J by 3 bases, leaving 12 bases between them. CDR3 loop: CASSLVPGADYGYTF. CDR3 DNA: TGCGCCAGCAGCTTGGTGCCGGGAGCGGACTATGGCTACACCTTC.

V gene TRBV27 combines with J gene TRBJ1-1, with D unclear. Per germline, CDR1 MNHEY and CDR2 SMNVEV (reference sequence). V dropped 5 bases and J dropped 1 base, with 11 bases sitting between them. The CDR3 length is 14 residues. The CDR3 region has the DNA TGTGCCAGCAGTGAAATGACGGGGAACACTGAAGCTTTCTTT. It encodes CASSEMTGNTEAFF.

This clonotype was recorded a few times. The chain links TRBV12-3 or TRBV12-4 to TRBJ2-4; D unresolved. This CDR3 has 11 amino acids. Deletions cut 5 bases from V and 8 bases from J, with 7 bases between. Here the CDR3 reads CASSLYHIQYF. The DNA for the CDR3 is TGTGCCAGCAGTCTCTACCACATTCAGTACTTC.

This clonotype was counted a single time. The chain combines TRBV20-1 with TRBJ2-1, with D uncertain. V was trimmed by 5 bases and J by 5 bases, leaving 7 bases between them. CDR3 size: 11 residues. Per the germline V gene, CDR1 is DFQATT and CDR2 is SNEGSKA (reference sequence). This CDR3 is CSAVSNNEQFF. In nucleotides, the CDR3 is TGCAGTGCTGTTAGCAACAATGAGCAGTTCTTC.

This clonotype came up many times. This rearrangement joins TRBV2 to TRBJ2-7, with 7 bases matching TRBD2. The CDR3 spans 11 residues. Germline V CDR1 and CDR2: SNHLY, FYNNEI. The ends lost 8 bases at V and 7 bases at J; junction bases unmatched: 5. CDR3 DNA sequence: TGTGCCAGCTCCGTGGGGGGGGAGCAGTACTTC. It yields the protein CASSVGGEQYF.

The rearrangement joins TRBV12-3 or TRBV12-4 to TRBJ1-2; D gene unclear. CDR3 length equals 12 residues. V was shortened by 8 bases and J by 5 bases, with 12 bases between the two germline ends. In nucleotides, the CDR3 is TGTGCCAGCGCTCATGGGAGTTATGGCTACACCTTC. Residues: CASAHGSYGYTF.

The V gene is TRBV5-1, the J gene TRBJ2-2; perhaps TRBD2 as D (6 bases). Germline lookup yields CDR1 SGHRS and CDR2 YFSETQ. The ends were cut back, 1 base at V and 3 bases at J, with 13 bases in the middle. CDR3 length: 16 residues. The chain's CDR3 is CASSLLTRRDTGELFF. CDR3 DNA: TGCGCCAGCAGCTTGCTTACCAGGAGGGACACCGGGGAGCTGTTTTTT.

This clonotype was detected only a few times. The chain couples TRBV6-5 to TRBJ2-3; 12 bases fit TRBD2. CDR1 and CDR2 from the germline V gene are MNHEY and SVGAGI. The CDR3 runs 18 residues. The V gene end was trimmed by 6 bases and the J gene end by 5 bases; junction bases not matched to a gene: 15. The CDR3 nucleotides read TGTGCCAGCAGCTTTACTAGCGGGGGGACCCCCCCCCAAGATACGCAGTATTTT. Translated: CASSFTSGGTPPQDTQYF.

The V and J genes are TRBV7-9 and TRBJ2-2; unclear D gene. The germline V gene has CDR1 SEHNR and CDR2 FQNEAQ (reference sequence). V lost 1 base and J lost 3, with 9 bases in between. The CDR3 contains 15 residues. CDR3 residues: CASSLGPSDTGELFF. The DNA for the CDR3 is TGTGCCAGCAGCTTAGGTCCAAGTGACACCGGGGAGCTGTTTTTT.